A selection of T cell receptor beta chains follows, all from one sample in a study of blood T cell repertoires in COVID-19. Clones were read by immunoSEQ multiplex PCR, and TCRdb kept only the in-frame ones, dropping some. The table records around 190,000 clones, 65% to 90% of them present only once. What was sequenced was peripheral blood. Receptor source: a human donor in a cohort sampled during active COVID-19. Each CDR3 is given with its conserved first and last residue. A D gene is named only where the DNA matches it firmly. Not every row has a clone size; where given, it reads once, few, many or a size class.

D gene	V gene	J gene	clone size	CDR3 DNA	CDR3 protein
-	TRBV12-3/TRBV12-4	TRBJ2-3	once	TGTGCCAGCAGCATGTCCCAGGGAACGCAGTATTTT	CASSMSQGTQYF
TRBD2	TRBV7-3	TRBJ2-5	-	TGTGCCAGCAGCTTAGGACTAGCGGGATCAAAAGAGACCCAGTACTTC	CASSLGLAGSKETQYF
TRBD2	TRBV29-1	TRBJ2-1	-	TGCAGCGTTACTAGCGGGAGGGCCCTCTACAATGAGCAGTTCTTC	CSVTSGRALYNEQFF
TRBD1	TRBV9	TRBJ1-1	-	TGTGCCAGCAGCGTAGGGCAGGGGGCGAGAACTGAAGCTTTCTTT	CASSVGQGARTEAFF
-	TRBV3-1/TRBV3-2	TRBJ2-7	-	TGTGCCAGCAGCGCCCGGACTGGTACCTACGAGCAGTACTTC	CASSARTGTYEQYF
-	TRBV7-2	TRBJ1-1	-	TGTGCCAGCAGCGTAGGGAGGGGCACTGAAGCTTTCTTT	CASSVGRGTEAFF
-	TRBV11-2	TRBJ1-1	-	TGTGCCAGCAGCCAACAGGGGAACACTGAAGCTTTCTTT	CASSQQGNTEAFF
TRBD1	TRBV5-1	TRBJ1-4	-	TGCGCCAGCAGCTTGGCTCGGACAGGAGGAGAAAAACTGTTTTTT	CASSLARTGGEKLFF
-	TRBV20-1	TRBJ2-7	-	TGCAGTGCTTTTTGGGGCAGGGAGCAGTACTTC	CSAFWGREQYF
-	TRBV7-2	TRBJ2-3	-	TGTGCCAGCAGCTTTGCCGGGACACTCACAGATACGCAGTATTTT	CASSFAGTLTDTQYF
TRBD1	TRBV12-3/TRBV12-4	TRBJ1-4	-	TGTGCCAGCAGTCAACAGGGGGATGAAAAACTGTTTTTT	CASSQQGDEKLFF
-	TRBV5-1	TRBJ1-2	-	TGCGCCAGCTCGACGGCCGACAGGAGCCTGGGCTACACCTTC	CASSTADRSLGYTF
TRBD2	TRBV28	TRBJ2-7	-	TGTGCCAGCAGTTTATTAGCGGGAAGGGAGCAGTACTTC	CASSLLAGREQYF
TRBD1	TRBV4-1	TRBJ1-4	-	TGCGCCAGCAGCCTAAGGACAGGGATAAGTGAAAAACTGTTTTTT	CASSLRTGISEKLFF
-	TRBV7-2	TRBJ2-7	-	TGTGCCAGCAGCTTAGACAGAGTAGAGCAGTACTTC	CASSLDRVEQYF
TRBD1	TRBV6-2/TRBV6-3	TRBJ1-5	-	TGTGCCAGCAGTAAACAGGGGATCAATCAGCCCCAGCATTTT	CASSKQGINQPQHF
-	TRBV21-1	TRBJ2-7	-	TGTGCCAGCAGCCCATGGGTCGAGACTCCCGACGGGCAGTACTTC	CASSPWVETPDGQYF
TRBD1	TRBV4-1	TRBJ1-5	-	TGCGCCAGCAGCCAGCAGACAGGGGGCGCGGTTCAGCCCCAGCATTTT	CASSQQTGGAVQPQHF
TRBD1	TRBV9	TRBJ1-4	-	TGTGCCAGCAGCGTAGGGACAGGGCCTAATGAAAAACTGTTTTTT	CASSVGTGPNEKLFF
-	TRBV12-3/TRBV12-4	TRBJ1-6	-	TGTGCCAGCAGTTGGGGGGAGGGTCCCCTCCACTTT	CASSWGEGPLHF
TRBD2	TRBV28	TRBJ2-7	-	TGTGCCAGCAGTTTTTTTCCGCGGGAGTACGAGCAGTACTTC	CASSFFPREYEQYF
-	TRBV24-1	TRBJ1-4	-	TGTGCCACCAGTGACCCCGGAGGGCCGGGAAAACTGTTTTTT	CATSDPGGPGKLFF
-	TRBV7-2	TRBJ2-7	-	TGTGCCAGCAGCCTTACACCCGGTGGGGGCTCCGAGCAGTACTTC	CASSLTPGGGSEQYF
-	TRBV7-2	TRBJ1-6	few	TGTGCCAGCAGCGTCCAGGGTACCTATAATTCACCCCTCCACTTT	CASSVQGTYNSPLHF
-	TRBV5-4	TRBJ2-7	-	TGTGCCAGCAGCTTGGATGCAGGGTCGAGTGAGCAGTACTTC	CASSLDAGSSEQYF
-	TRBV11-2	TRBJ2-2	few	TGTGCCAGCAGACCCCCCGCCGCGGCCGGGGAGCTGTTTTTT	CASRPPAAAGELFF
-	TRBV15	TRBJ1-3	once	TGTGCCACCAGCAGAGATAAGGAGGGTTCGGACACCATATATTTT	CATSRDKEGSDTIYF
TRBD1	TRBV18	TRBJ1-5	-	TGTGCCAGCTCACCAGGGACAGCGAATCAGCCCCAGCATTTT	CASSPGTANQPQHF
TRBD2	TRBV2	TRBJ2-4	-	TGTGCCAGCAGTGAAGGAGGGAGGGCAGGGTTAATAGCCAAAAACATTCAGTACTTC	CASSEGGRAGLIAKNIQYF
TRBD1	TRBV5-1	TRBJ2-7	-	TGCGCCAGCAGCTCGACAGGGTACGAGCAGTACTTC	CASSSTGYEQYF
-	TRBV15	TRBJ2-7	-	TGTGCCACCAGCAGAGATCTAAATCGAGAGCAGTACTTC	CATSRDLNREQYF
-	TRBV7-9	TRBJ1-2	-	TGTGCCAGCAGCTTAGCGCTTGGGGAGGGTGGAAGATCTGGCTACACCTTC	CASSLALGEGGRSGYTF
-	TRBV19	TRBJ2-7	-	TGTGCCAGTAGTATAGCCACCGGGGACACCTTTGCCTACGAGCAGTACTTC	CASSIATGDTFAYEQYF
-	TRBV4-2	TRBJ2-7	-	TGTGCCAGCAGCCAAGATGCAGGGCTGATCGACGAGCAGTACTTC	CASSQDAGLIDEQYF
-	TRBV18	TRBJ1-2	-	TGTGCCAGCTCATCTTATCCTCGACAGGCAGCCTATGGCTACACCTTC	CASSSYPRQAAYGYTF
TRBD2	TRBV2	TRBJ2-7	-	TGTGCCAGCAGGAGTGCTAGCGGGGTTTTGTCCTACGAGCAGTACTTC	CASRSASGVLSYEQYF
-	TRBV4-3	TRBJ2-5	-	TGCGCCAGCAGCCAAGATCTCACTAAGACCCAGTACTTC	CASSQDLTKTQYF
TRBD1	TRBV5-4	TRBJ2-1	-	TGTGCCAGCAGCTGGGGGACAGAATACATCAATGAGCAGTTCTTC	CASSWGTEYINEQFF
TRBD2	TRBV3-1/TRBV3-2	TRBJ2-2	-	TGTGCCAGCAGCCATGGCGCAGGAGGACTAGCCCGGGAGCTGTTTTTT	CASSHGAGGLARELFF
TRBD1	TRBV19	TRBJ1-4	-	TGTGCCAGTAGAAACAGGGGCGCTGAAAAACTGTTTTTT	CASRNRGAEKLFF
TRBD1	TRBV7-3	TRBJ1-2	-	TGTGCCAGCAGCGCCGACAGGGGACGGGCAGAGGGCTACACCTTC	CASSADRGRAEGYTF
-	TRBV7-2	TRBJ2-6	-	TGTGCCAGCAGCTTAGCCAGGGTCGGGGCCAACGTCCTGACTTTC	CASSLARVGANVLTF